Following are 12 T cell receptor beta chains from one sample sequenced in a study of neurological immune-mediated disorders. One entry per CDR3 protein, called by TCRdb with MiXCR from the 5' RACE reads. The table shows about 46,000 distinct CDR3 sequences, with 3.5% to 5% occurring only once. Sequencing input: PBMCs. The receptor source for this set is an older woman with multiple sclerosis.

This clonotype came up many times. This chain links TRBV3-1 with TRBJ1-1; the match to TRBD1 covers 7 bases. In germline, CDR1 is LGHDT, CDR2 YNNKEL (reference sequence). The V gene end was trimmed by 4 bases and the J gene end by 11 bases; junction bases not matched to a gene: 10. The CDR3 runs to 13 residues. In DNA form, the CDR3 reads TGTGCCAGCAGCCCCCGTCAGGGGGGTAGTGCTTTCTTT. This encodes CASSPRQGGSAFF.

This clonotype came up many times. This chain connects TRBV29-1 to TRBJ1-1; no clear D. Trimming took off 4 bases at V and 2 bases at J, with 11 bases between the two ends. CDR3 size: 13 residues. Germline lookup yields CDR1 SQVTM and CDR2 ANQGSEA. This CDR3 reads CSVAGMGNTEAFF. The DNA of the CDR3 is TGCAGCGTTGCGGGGATGGGCAACACTGAAGCTTTCTTT.

Concerning this clonotype itself: A much larger clone differs by one base, so this may be a read error. The chain uses TRBV5-1 and TRBJ1-4; no firm D call. V shed 4 bases and J shed 5 bases, with 12 bases lying between them. The CDR3 runs to 14 residues. CDR1 and CDR2 (germline): SGHRS, YFSETQ. Here the CDR3 DNA reads TGCGCCAGCAGCCCGACGGAATCAAATGAAAAACTGTTTTTT. Amino acid sequence: CASSPTESNEKLFF.

DNA of the CDR3: TGCGCCAGCAGCGAACTCGGGCGGTCCGTCACAGATACGCAGTATTTT. The encoded protein is CASSELGRSVTDTQYF. The V gene is TRBV5-1, the J gene TRBJ2-3; D is ambiguous. CDR1 is SGHRS, CDR2 YFSETQ, per germline. The V end was cut by 4 bases, the J end by 2 bases, with 17 bases between. CDR3 length: 16 amino acids.

This clonotype was recorded at least ten times. The V call is TRBV20-1, the J call TRBJ2-7; D remains ambiguous. The CDR3 loop spans 12 amino acids. The V gene lost 3 bases and the J gene lost 3 bases, with 9 bases spanning the gap. CDR1 and CDR2 (germline): DFQATT, SNEGSKA (reference sequence). DNA of the CDR3: TGCAGTGCTAGTCCCAGTCTCTACGAGCAGTACGTC. Translated: CSASPSLYEQYV.

The table lists this clonotype with a few counts. The chain couples TRBV7-3 to TRBJ2-3, with D hard to call. Germline values: CDR1 SGHTA, CDR2 FQGTGA. CDR3 length equals 13 residues. Trimming took 1 base from V and 5 from J, leaving 7 bases between them. DNA for the CDR3: TGTGCCAGCAGCTTAAACCAGCTAGATACGCAGTATTTT. It encodes CASSLNQLDTQYF.

This clonotype was counted at least ten times. The genes are TRBV5-1 and TRBJ2-1; 10 bases are a match to TRBD2. This CDR3 region has 15 residues. V trimming: 4 bases; J trimming: 5 bases; junction bases outside the gene matches: 6. Germline CDR1 is SGHRS and CDR2 is YFSETQ. The CDR3 coding sequence is TGCGCCAGCAGCGCCGGACTAGCGGCTAACAATGAGCAGTTCTTC. Amino acid sequence: CASSAGLAANNEQFF.

This clonotype was found many times. The J gene is TRBJ1-3, the V gene TRBV27; 7 bases map to TRBD1. With 6 bases clipped from V and 0 bases from J, the junction kept 2 bases outside the gene matches. This CDR3 contains 14 residues. In germline, CDR1 is MNHEY, CDR2 SMNVEV (reference sequence). CDR3 region: CASSWDSSGNTIYF. CDR3 DNA sequence: TGTGCCAGCAGCTGGGACAGCTCTGGAAACACCATATATTTT.

This clonotype was seen at least ten times. This chain uses TRBV10-3 with TRBJ1-5, with a weak D call TRBD1 (5 bases). In germline, CDR1 is ENHRY, CDR2 SYGVKD. Trimming cost V 3 bases and J 2 bases, with 8 bases left between them. This CDR3 contains 14 residues. The CDR3 region is CAISEGEGNQPQHF. The DNA of the CDR3 is TGTGCCATCAGTGAAGGGGAGGGCAATCAGCCCCAGCATTTT.

This clonotype was seen only a few times. The chain links TRBV5-1 to TRBJ1-1, with 7 nucleotides matching TRBD1. Germline trimming cut 4 bases from V and 6 bases from J; bases unmatched to any gene: 6. Germline-derived CDR1 and CDR2 are SGHRS and YFSETQ. CDR3 size: 13 residues. This chain's CDR3 is CASSPGGFAEAFF. Here the CDR3 DNA reads TGCGCCAGCAGCCCAGGGGGGTTCGCTGAAGCTTTCTTT.

The chain recombines TRBV5-1 with TRBJ1-6, with D tentatively TRBD1 (5 bases). This CDR3 has 13 residues. V lost 0 bases and J 7 bases, leaving 5 bases between the germline ends. From germline, CDR1 is SGHRS and CDR2 YFSETQ. CDR3 loop: CASSLGQNSPLHF. CDR3 nucleotides: TGCGCCAGCAGCTTGGGACAGAATTCACCCCTCCACTTT.

This clonotype came up many times. The rearrangement uses TRBV9 and TRBJ2-3; D possibly corresponds to TRBD2 (5 bases). CDR3 size: 16 residues. V gave up 0 bases and J gave up 2 bases, with 13 bases separating them. Germline CDR1 SGDLS, CDR2 YYNGEE. The CDR3 loop reads CASSVGGGGTTDTQYF. The DNA of the CDR3 is TGTGCCAGCAGCGTAGGGGGTGGAGGAACCACAGATACGCAGTATTTT.